The subject of this entry is one T cell receptor beta chain. This record belongs to a study of blood T cells in healthy people across ages. The CDR3 has 15 residues. The V gene lost 1 base and the J gene lost 3 bases, with 10 bases spanning the gap. The V gene's germline CDR1 is SGHTA and CDR2 FQGNSA. A second PCR of roughly 7 to 11 cycles used a sample-barcoded 5' primer and a J-beta primer mix. TCRdb reprocessed the 5' RACE reads with MiXCR, giving one entry per CDR3 protein. The sample shows 1.2 million to 1.5 million distinct CDR3 sequences, around 59% of them seen only once. The receptor was derived from a young man in good health. The specimen sequenced was blood. This rearrangement joins TRBV7-2 to TRBJ1-5; D is possibly TRBD1 (5 bases). In nucleotides, the CDR3 is TGTGCCAGCAGCTTAGAGGTCAGGGTCAATCAGCCCCAGCATTTT. The encoded protein is CASSLEVRVNQPQHF. Filled out from reference TRBV7-2 and TRBJ1-5, the complete variable domain reads GAGVSQSPSNKVTEKGKDVELRCDPISGHTALYWYRQSLGQGLEFLIYFQGNSAPDKSGLPSDRFSAERTGGSVSTLTIQRTQQEDSAVYLCASSLEVRVNQPQHFGDGTRLSIL.